This T cell receptor beta chain was identified during a study of shared clonotypes between healthy human individuals. The study's findings and limits: The represented genetic and exposure-history diversity was limited by the small number of donors. Blood was the sole source, and tissue repertoires probably differ. Rarefaction demonstrated incomplete sorted-subset sequencing despite large depth.

This CDR3 region has 15 residues. V gave up 5 bases and J gave up 4 bases; unmatched junction bases: 7. Per the germline V gene, CDR1 is SGHTA and CDR2 is FQGNSA. This table comes from immunoSEQ multiplex PCR, and its TCRdb copy is limited to in-frame clones, with some not included. The repertoire holds 600,000 to 750,000 clones, with roughly 78% as singletons. As concerns this clone: Its specificity is unknown.

The material sequenced was memory CD4+ T cells sorted from blood. Subset given: CD45RA-negative fraction. The V and J genes are TRBV7-2 and TRBJ2-5; TRBD2 aligns across 10 bases. This TCR derives from a woman in her 30s in good health. CDR3 sequence: CASSTSSGSGETQYF. CDR3 nucleotides: TGTGCCAGCAGCACCTCTAGCGGGAGCGGAGAGACCCAGTACTTC.